This is a list of T cell receptor beta chains from one sample in a study of blood T cell repertoires in COVID-19. Only in-frame clones appear in the TCRdb table, and some are missing; sequencing was by immunoSEQ multiplex PCR. The sample yields about 150,000 clones, 84% seen once. The sequenced sample was peripheral blood. The receptors were sampled from a human donor in a cohort sampled during active COVID-19. Each CDR3 is given with its conserved first and last residue. D genes are given only for firm matches. Expanded clones are given a class, and other clones once, few, many or no size at all.

CDR3nt	CDR3aa	abundance	v_gene	j_gene	d_gene
TGTGCCAGCTCACCTAACATACCGGGACAGGGTAACACTGAAGCTTTCTTT	CASSPNIPGQGNTEAFF	.	TRBV18	TRBJ1-1	TRBD1
TGTGCCAGCAAACCGGAGCCTAACTATGGCTACACCTTC	CASKPEPNYGYTF	.	TRBV2	TRBJ1-2	.
TGTGCCAGCAGCTTAGTCTCTGCGGGGGGGACCGGGGAGCTGTTTTTT	CASSLVSAGGTGELFF	.	TRBV11-2	TRBJ2-2	TRBD2
TGCGCCAGCAGCCAGGGGACCCGACTAGTAGGTGGAGAGACCCAGTACTTC	CASSQGTRLVGGETQYF	.	TRBV4-3	TRBJ2-5	.
TGTGCCAGCAGTTACGACGGACTATATGGCTACACCTTC	CASSYDGLYGYTF	.	TRBV6-2/TRBV6-3	TRBJ1-2	.
TGTGCCACCAGTGATCCACCCGCGGGAGCCCAGCATTTT	CATSDPPAGAQHF	.	TRBV24-1	TRBJ1-5	.
TGTGCCAGCAGCTTAGATCAGTCACCAGGGGTAAACAATCAGCCCCAGCATTTT	CASSLDQSPGVNNQPQHF	few	TRBV11-3	TRBJ1-5	.
TGTGCCAGTAGTACTGGGCGGGGTGGCTACACCTTC	CASSTGRGGYTF	.	TRBV19	TRBJ1-2	.
TGTGCCAGCAGTGAAACGGGATTTTTCGAGCAGTACTTC	CASSETGFFEQYF	few	TRBV2	TRBJ2-7	.
TGCAGTGCTAGTGAAAGTACTCAAGAGACCCAGTACTTC	CSASESTQETQYF	.	TRBV20-1	TRBJ2-5	.
TGCGCCAGCAGTCGGGATAATTCACCCCTCCACTTT	CASSRDNSPLHF	.	TRBV5-1	TRBJ1-6	.
TGTGCCAGTAGCAGGACTAGCGGGAGGGATGAGCAGTTCTTC	CASSRTSGRDEQFF	.	TRBV19	TRBJ2-1	TRBD2
TGCGCCAGCAGCGAAGGACTAAGCCAAAGGTACTTC	CASSEGLSQRYF	.	TRBV5-1	TRBJ2-5	.
TGTGCCAGCAGCTTGGGCAGGGTGATCGAAGAGACCCAGTACTTC	CASSLGRVIEETQYF	.	TRBV5-8	TRBJ2-5	.
TGTGCCAGCAGCTTGAAAACAGGGGGTTCGTACGAGCAGTACTTC	CASSLKTGGSYEQYF	.	TRBV5-4	TRBJ2-7	TRBD1
TGTGCCAGCAGCTTAGACTGGACAGGGTCAGATACGCAGTATTTT	CASSLDWTGSDTQYF	.	TRBV11-2	TRBJ2-3	TRBD1
TGTGCCAGCAGCTTAGACAGCTTCAATCAGCCCCAGCATTTT	CASSLDSFNQPQHF	few	TRBV7-2	TRBJ1-5	.
TGTGCCGTTACCTCTACTAGGGTGGGCTATGGCTACACCTTC	CAVTSTRVGYGYTF	.	TRBV11-2	TRBJ1-2	.
TGTGCCAGCAGCCAAGAATCCGGGGGGACTGAAGCTTTCTTT	CASSQESGGTEAFF	.	TRBV3-1/TRBV3-2	TRBJ1-1	.
TGTGCCAGCAACCCGACAGGCTGGGCTGAAGCTTTCTTT	CASNPTGWAEAFF	.	TRBV12-3/TRBV12-4	TRBJ1-1	.
TGTGCCAGCAGTGAAAACCCTAGCGGGGGGGCAAAGGATACGCAGTATTTT	CASSENPSGGAKDTQYF	.	TRBV6-1	TRBJ2-3	TRBD2
TGCAGAGTTGGGACCCCGGAGGCAGCTTTCTTT	CRVGTPEAAFF	.	TRBV29-1	TRBJ1-1	.
TGTGCCAGCAGCTCGGGACTTCACAATGAGCAGTTCTTC	CASSSGLHNEQFF	.	TRBV7-9	TRBJ2-1	.
TGTGCCAGCAGCCCCTCGGGACTAGATGCAGAGACCCAGTACTTC	CASSPSGLDAETQYF	.	TRBV7-9	TRBJ2-5	TRBD2
TGTGCCACCCACCCGTCAGCGGTTTACAATGAGCAGTTCTTC	CATHPSAVYNEQFF	.	TRBV27	TRBJ2-1	.
TGTGCCAGCTCACCGGACAGTTTTTTTGAAAAACTGTTTTTT	CASSPDSFFEKLFF	.	TRBV18	TRBJ1-4	.
TGCAGCGTTGAGGGGACAGTGGGTAGCAGCTATGGCTACACCTTC	CSVEGTVGSSYGYTF	.	TRBV29-1	TRBJ1-2	TRBD1
TGCGCCAGCAGCCCCGCAGGGGGCGCGAACACTGAAGCTTTCTTT	CASSPAGGANTEAFF	.	TRBV5-1	TRBJ1-1	TRBD1
TGTGCCAGCAGCAACCGGAGATCACCGGAAGCTTTCTTT	CASSNRRSPEAFF	.	TRBV5-6	TRBJ1-1	.
TGTGCCAGCAGTTACGGGGGGGGCTATGGCTACACCTTC	CASSYGGGYGYTF	.	TRBV6-5	TRBJ1-2	.
TGTGCCAGCAGCCGACAGAACCCGGGCACTGAAGCTTTCTTT	CASSRQNPGTEAFF	.	TRBV3-1/TRBV3-2	TRBJ1-1	.
TGCGCCAGCAGCCAAGAGCGAGGAGATACGCAGTATTTT	CASSQERGDTQYF	.	TRBV4-3	TRBJ2-3	.
TGCGCCAGCAGCAGTGGGGGCCCAGAGACCCAGTACTTC	CASSSGGPETQYF	.	TRBV4-3	TRBJ2-5	.
TGTGCCAGCAGCAAAGGACAGGGGGGGTCACCCCTCCACTTT	CASSKGQGGSPLHF	.	TRBV28	TRBJ1-6	TRBD1
TGTGCTAGTCGGGGAGTCTATATGAACACTGAAGCTTTCTTT	CASRGVYMNTEAFF	few	TRBV12-5	TRBJ1-1	.
TGTGCCACCAGTGACCCCGGGACTAGCATCATCGCTGAGCAGTTCTTC	CATSDPGTSIIAEQFF	.	TRBV24-1	TRBJ2-1	TRBD2
TGTGCCAGCAGCTTACTAACAGGGGGCAACTATGGCTACACCTTC	CASSLLTGGNYGYTF	.	TRBV5-6	TRBJ1-2	TRBD1
TGTGCCAGCTCACCAAGGGCAGGGCGCTACACTGAAGCTTTCTTT	CASSPRAGRYTEAFF	.	TRBV18	TRBJ1-1	.
TGTGCCAGCAGTTACGCGGGGGGCGACAATGAGCAGTTCTTC	CASSYAGGDNEQFF	once	TRBV6-5	TRBJ2-1	TRBD2
TGCGCCAGCAGCTTGGCTCCGGGACAGGGTGATGGCTACACCTTC	CASSLAPGQGDGYTF	.	TRBV5-1	TRBJ1-2	TRBD1
TGTGCCAGCAGCTTCACCACAGGGGGCACTGAAGCTTTCTTT	CASSFTTGGTEAFF	.	TRBV11-3	TRBJ1-1	TRBD1
TGTGCCAGCAGCCCAGACAGGGGGCGGTATGAGCAGTTCTTC	CASSPDRGRYEQFF	.	TRBV7-2	TRBJ2-1	TRBD1
TGCGCCAGCAGGGATAGCGGGGGGGGATCGGGTGAGCAGTTCTTC	CASRDSGGGSGEQFF	.	TRBV10-2	TRBJ2-1	TRBD2
TGTGCCAGCAGCGCCCAGCCATTAGCGGGGGGTGGCGATGAGCAGTTCTTC	CASSAQPLAGGGDEQFF	.	TRBV9	TRBJ2-1	TRBD2
TGTGCCAGCAGGAGGACAGGGCGGACTCAGCCCCAGCATTTT	CASRRTGRTQPQHF	.	TRBV6-5	TRBJ1-5	TRBD1
TGTGCCAGCAGGACTAGCGGGAATATGTATGAGCAGTTCTTC	CASRTSGNMYEQFF	.	TRBV6-5	TRBJ2-1	TRBD2
TGTGCCAGCAGCGTAGCGGCGGGGGGCATTGGAGAGACCCAGTACTTC	CASSVAAGGIGETQYF	.	TRBV9	TRBJ2-5	TRBD2
TGTGCCACCAGCAGACCTGGACAGGATCCCTACAATGAGCAGTTCTTC	CATSRPGQDPYNEQFF	.	TRBV15	TRBJ2-1	TRBD1
TGCGCCAGCAGCCCGGTGGCGGAAGAGACCCAGTACTTC	CASSPVAEETQYF	.	TRBV5-1	TRBJ2-5	.
TGTGCCAGCAGCTTAGATACCGGACGGGGCTCCTACGAGCAGTACTTC	CASSLDTGRGSYEQYF	once	TRBV7-8	TRBJ2-7	.
TGTGCCAGCAGTAAACAGGGACGTAAAGCTTTCTTT	CASSKQGRKAFF	.	TRBV6-2/TRBV6-3	TRBJ1-1	.
TGCGCCAGCAGCTTGGCCCTAGGACAGGGGGTCTACACCTTC	CASSLALGQGVYTF	.	TRBV5-1	TRBJ1-2	TRBD1
TGTGCCAGCAGCTTTGCCGGGTCCGGCACTGAAGCTTTCTTT	CASSFAGSGTEAFF	.	TRBV5-4	TRBJ1-1	.
TGCGCCAGCAGCTTGGAAGCGTCGGGATTAGGAGGCTACACCTTC	CASSLEASGLGGYTF	.	TRBV5-1	TRBJ1-2	.
TGTGCCAGTAACCCCACAGGGGTCACAGATACGCAGTATTTT	CASNPTGVTDTQYF	.	TRBV19	TRBJ2-3	TRBD1